This record covers a single TCR beta chain. These data are taken from a study of spatial heterogeneity in lung cancer. Each CDR3 protein gets one entry after TCRdb re-called the 5' RACE reads with MiXCR. The data show 40,000 to 55,000 distinct CDR3 sequences, 6.5% to 8% seen once. The time point: sample taken at primary tumor resection. Unsorted whole RNA of tumor, nontumor lung or frozen PBMC was sequenced. The sample consisted of PBMCs, taken at surgery. The origin of this receptor is a female donor with early-stage non-small cell lung cancer.

CDR3 sequence (DNA): TGCAGTGCTAGACCGGACAGTCCTGAAGCTTTCTTT. This gives the protein CSARPDSPEAFF. The gene calls are TRBV20-1 and TRBJ1-1, with TRBD1 as a possible D gene (6 bases). Germline CDR1 reads DFQATT; CDR2 reads SNEGSKA (reference sequence). Trimming shortened V by 2 bases and J by 6 bases, and 10 bases separated the two germline ends. This CDR3 is 12 amino acids long.